The 22 T cell receptor beta chains presented below share a single source sample, sequenced in a study of blood T cell repertoires in COVID-19. Data came from immunoSEQ multiplex PCR; TCRdb stores just in-frame clones and leaves some out. The table records about 400,000 clones, approximately 85% of them present only once. Source material: PBMCs or T cells enriched from blood (not recorded which). These receptors all come from a woman in her forties with acute COVID-19.

The gene calls are TRBV19 and TRBJ2-3; 8 bases fit TRBD2. The V gene end was trimmed by 3 bases and the J gene end by 0 bases; junction bases not matched to a gene: 2. The CDR3 is 15 residues long. Looked up from germline, CDR1 is LNHDA and CDR2 is SQIVND (reference sequence). The CDR3 reads CASSITSGSTDTQYF. DNA for the CDR3: TGTGCCAGTAGTATCACTAGCGGTAGCACAGATACGCAGTATTTT. The complete variable domain, with remaining parts taken from reference TRBV19 and TRBJ2-3, reads DGGITQSPKYLFRKEGQNVTLSCEQNLNHDAMYWYRQDPGQGLRLIYYSQIVNDFQKGDIAEGYSVSREKKESFPLTVTSAQKNPTAFYLCASSITSGSTDTQYFGPGTRLTVL.

The V gene is TRBV28, the J gene TRBJ2-3, with TRBD1 identical over 7 bases. CDR1 is MDHEN and CDR2 is SYDVKM in the germline V gene. The ends lost 6 bases at V and 4 bases at J; junction bases unmatched: 7. The CDR3 loop spans 14 amino acids. This chain's CDR3 is CASSPNRGSDTQYF. The CDR3 DNA is TGTGCCAGCAGCCCTAACAGGGGTTCAGATACGCAGTATTTT.

The V call is TRBV5-1, the J call TRBJ2-5; D unresolved. Germline V gene sequence: CDR1 SGHRS, CDR2 YFSETQ. Trimming removed 3 bases at V and 5 bases at J, with 14 bases between. This CDR3 contains 14 residues. The DNA of the CDR3 is TGCGCCAGCAGCTCAAAAGTGAGTTGGGAGACCCAGTACTTC. Translating gives CASSSKVSWETQYF.

This clone has only a few counts. V is TRBV2 and J is TRBJ1-2; possibly TRBD1 for D (5 bases). This CDR3 is built from 15 residues. V was cut by 7 bases and J by 3 bases, with 18 bases left in between. Germline CDR1 SNHLY, CDR2 FYNNEI. The CDR3 coding sequence is TGTGCCAGCACCTTACCAGGGCCCTTAGACTATGGCTACACCTTC. The encoded protein is CASTLPGPLDYGYTF. Full variable domain (rest looked up from reference TRBV2 and TRBJ1-2): EPEVTQTPSHQVTQMGQEVILRCVPISNHLYFYWYRQILGQKVEFLVSFYNNEISEKSEIFDDQFSVERPDGSNFTLKIRSTKLEDSAMYFCASTLPGPLDYGYTFGSGTRLTVV.

The rearrangement joins TRBV10-3 to TRBJ2-7; 10 bases align to TRBD1. Germline values: CDR1 ENHRY, CDR2 SYGVKD. CDR3 length equals 16 residues. The junction had 8 bases not matched to a gene; V was cut back by 3 bases and J by 3 bases. The CDR3 sequence is CAISDSRDRGFYEQYF. DNA of the CDR3: TGTGCCATCAGTGACTCTCGGGACAGGGGATTCTACGAGCAGTACTTC.

The V call is TRBV15, the J call TRBJ1-2; the D is unclear. Trimming took off 5 bases at V and 4 bases at J, with 11 bases between the two ends. The CDR3 runs 13 residues. The germline gives CDR1 LNHNV, CDR2 YYDKDF (reference sequence). CDR3: CATSGGRSYGYTF. In nucleotides, the CDR3 is TGTGCCACCAGCGGCGGGAGGAGCTATGGCTACACCTTC. Complete variable domain (other parts from reference TRBV15 and TRBJ1-2): DAMVIQNPRYQVTQFGKPVTLSCSQTLNHNVMYWYQQKSSQAPKLLFHYYDKDFNNEADTPDNFQSRRPNTSFCFLDIRSPGLGDTAMYLCATSGGRSYGYTFGSGTRLTVV.

The chain is built from TRBV19 and TRBJ1-2, with 9 bases lining up with TRBD1. The germline V gene has CDR1 LNHDA and CDR2 SQIVND (reference sequence). J gave up 7 bases and V 4 bases, and 7 bases lay outside the gene matches. The CDR3 contains 14 residues. The chain's CDR3 is CASSTQDRGPGYTF. The CDR3 DNA follows: TGTGCCAGTAGTACCCAGGACAGGGGCCCTGGCTACACCTTC. Combining the CDR3 with reference TRBV19 and TRBJ1-2 gives the whole variable domain DGGITQSPKYLFRKEGQNVTLSCEQNLNHDAMYWYRQDPGQGLRLIYYSQIVNDFQKGDIAEGYSVSREKKESFPLTVTSAQKNPTAFYLCASSTQDRGPGYTFGSGTRLTVV.

This clone was counted only a few times. V is TRBV29-1 and J is TRBJ1-2, with 8 positions matching TRBD1. Unmatched junction bases numbered 5, after V lost 7 bases and J lost 7 bases. The CDR3 totals 11 residues. CDR1 SQVTM and CDR2 ANQGSEA come from the germline V gene. CDR3: CSATGVFGYTF. The CDR3 nucleotides are TGCAGCGCGACAGGGGTTTTTGGCTACACCTTC.

This chain joins TRBV6-5 and TRBJ2-1, with a possible D match to TRBD1 (6 bases). The germline V gene encodes CDR1 MNHEY and CDR2 SVGAGI. This CDR3 has 11 amino acids. CDR3 coding DNA: TGTGCTACACAGGGTTACAATGAGCAGTTCTTC. It is translated as CATQGYNEQFF.

V gene TRBV6-5 combines with J gene TRBJ1-1, with 8 bases identical to TRBD1. Germline CDR1 MNHEY, CDR2 SVGAGI. The CDR3 loop spans 14 amino acids. V trimming: 5 bases; J trimming: 2 bases; junction bases outside the gene matches: 4. CDR3 in amino acids: CASSHRGGNTEAFF. The CDR3 DNA reads as TGTGCCAGCAGTCACAGGGGGGGAAACACTGAAGCTTTCTTT.

This chain links TRBV6-5 with TRBJ1-6; D remains unclear. The V gene lost 0 bases and the J gene lost 8 bases, with 14 bases spanning the gap. This CDR3 is 16 amino acids long. CDR1 MNHEY and CDR2 SVGAGI come from the germline V gene. DNA for the CDR3: TGTGCCAGCAGTTACTCGAGAGGGTTGTTGGATTCACCCCTCCACTTT. This gives the protein CASSYSRGLLDSPLHF.

The J gene is TRBJ1-2, the V gene TRBV7-6; 11 positions match TRBD1. V trimming: 5 bases; J trimming: 5 bases; junction bases outside the gene matches: 1. The CDR3 spans 13 residues. The germline V gene encodes CDR1 SGHVS and CDR2 FNYEAQ. CDR3 loop: CASSGQGAYGYTF. The DNA for the CDR3 is TGTGCCAGCAGCGGACAGGGGGCATATGGCTACACCTTC.

The chain couples TRBV11-2 to TRBJ2-5, with D possibly matching TRBD1 (6 bases). CDR3 length equals 14 residues. V shed 5 bases and J shed 4 bases, with 14 bases lying between them. Germline-derived CDR1 and CDR2 are SGHAT and FQNNGV. The CDR3 nucleotides are TGTGCCAGCAGCCCGCTAGGGGGTCGAGAGACCCAGTACTTC. Translation: CASSPLGGRETQYF.

Only one count was recorded for this clone. The genes are TRBV9 and TRBJ2-6, with D possibly TRBD2 on 5 matching bases. CDR3 size: 17 residues. In germline, CDR1 is SGDLS, CDR2 YYNGEE. The germline V and J ends were trimmed by 3 bases and 0 bases, with 13 bases remaining between them. DNA for the CDR3: TGTGCCAGCAGCGCCGCGGGCCAGAGCTCTGGGGCCAACGTCCTGACTTTC. Amino acids: CASSAAGQSSGANVLTF.

The chain couples TRBV19 to TRBJ1-1; 7 bases align to TRBD1. The V gene end was trimmed by 7 bases and the J gene end by 0 bases; junction bases not matched to a gene: 5. CDR1 is LNHDA and CDR2 is SQIVND in the germline V gene (reference sequence). This CDR3 contains 14 residues. This CDR3 is CASIRDSLNTEAFF. CDR3 coding DNA: TGTGCCAGTATTCGGGACAGTTTGAACACTGAAGCTTTCTTT.

The CDR3 nucleotides are TGTGCCTGGGCTCCGGGGACTGGAAACACCATATATTTT. Translation gives CAWAPGTGNTIYF. The chain joins TRBV30 to TRBJ1-3, with D hard to call. CDR3 size: 13 residues. Germline values: CDR1 GTSNPN, CDR2 SVGIG (reference sequence). The germline V and J ends were trimmed by 5 bases and 2 bases, with 10 bases remaining between them. Combining the CDR3 with reference TRBV30 and TRBJ1-3 gives the whole variable domain SQTIHQWPATLVQPVGSPLSLECTVEGTSNPNLYWYRQAAGRGLQLLFYSVGIGQISSEVPQNLSASRPQDRQFILSSKKLLLSDSGFYLCAWAPGTGNTIYFGEGSWLTVV.

The rearrangement links TRBV19 to TRBJ1-3; D is perhaps TRBD1 (5 bases). Germline-derived CDR1 and CDR2 are LNHDA and SQIVND (reference sequence). V lost 3 bases to trimming and J lost 0 bases, with 15 bases between them. The CDR3 is 17 residues long. The CDR3 reads CASSMSGRGLSGNTIYF. CDR3 nucleotide sequence: TGTGCCAGTAGTATGTCAGGGCGGGGACTCTCTGGAAACACCATATATTTT.

In DNA form, the CDR3 reads TGTGCCAGCAGTCAACGGGGGACCAGCACAGATACGCAGTATTTT. This encodes CASSQRGTSTDTQYF. This sequence joins TRBV3-1 (or the pseudogene TRBV3-2) and TRBJ2-3; a possible D gene is TRBD2 (6 bases). Trimming took off 6 bases at V and 0 bases at J, with 13 bases between the two ends. From germline, CDR1 is LGHDT and CDR2 YNNKEL (reference sequence). The CDR3 is made up of 15 amino acids.

The chain joins TRBV5-4 to TRBJ2-3; D is possibly TRBD2 (5 bases). CDR1 and CDR2 from the germline V gene are SGHNT and YYREEE (reference sequence). With 1 base removed from V and 5 bases from J, the gap between germline ends came to 11 bases. There are 14 residues in the CDR3. CDR3 residues: CASSLLHEGDTQYF. The CDR3 DNA is TGTGCCAGCAGCTTGCTCCACGAGGGAGATACGCAGTATTTT.

The chain joins TRBV10-1 to TRBJ1-1; possible D gene TRBD1, 6 bases. The CDR3 extends over 14 amino acids. Germline CDR1 reads WNHNN; CDR2 reads SYGVQD (reference sequence). V lost 1 base to trimming and J lost 4 bases, with 10 bases between them. The CDR3 DNA reads as TGCGCCAGCAGTGAGTTCCAGGGGTCCACTGAAGCTTTCTTT. Protein: CASSEFQGSTEAFF.

V is TRBV4-1 and J is TRBJ2-7, with TRBD1 as a possible D gene (6 bases). The CDR3 totals 12 residues. Trimming removed 0 bases from V and 8 bases from J, with 8 bases in between. In germline, CDR1 is MGHRA, CDR2 YSYEKL. CDR3 DNA sequence: TGCGCCAGCAGCCAAGATCAGGGGAAGCAGTACTTC. Its protein is CASSQDQGKQYF.

Here the CDR3 reads CASSDEAGTAGEQFF. The CDR3 DNA reads TGTGCCAGCAGCGACGAGGCCGGGACAGCGGGTGAGCAGTTCTTC. The chain employs TRBV9 and TRBJ2-1, with a possible D match to TRBD1 (7 bases). Trimming took 3 bases from V and 9 from J, leaving 19 bases between them. The V gene's germline CDR1 is SGDLS and CDR2 YYNGEE. CDR3 length: 15 residues. Variable domain in full (rest from reference TRBV9 and TRBJ2-1): DSGVTQTPKHLITATGQRVTLRCSPRSGDLSVYWYQQSLDQGLQFLIQYYNGEERAKGNILERFSAQQFPDLHSELNLSSLELGDSALYFCASSDEAGTAGEQFFGPGTRLTVL.